This is a list of T cell receptor beta chains from one sample in a study of cytomegalovirus exposure and HLA in healthy donors. Produced via immunoSEQ multiplex PCR; TCRdb's table is partial and in-frame only. The table has 200,000 to 250,000 clones, approximately 82% seen once; the top ten hold more than 8.5%. Sequencing was carried out using PBMCs. These receptors originate from a woman in her 50s in good health and CMV-seropositive. Each CDR3 is given with its conserved first and last residue. The D gene is left open where the match is weak. The size field is filled for only some rows; it gives once, few, many or a size class.

v_call	j_call	clone_size	d_call	cdr3_nt	cdr3_aa
TRBV27	TRBJ1-2	.	.	TGTGCCAGCAGTTTAGAGGGGGGGAGGTGGGATGGCTACACCTTC	CASSLEGGRWDGYTF
TRBV10-3	TRBJ2-3	.	.	TGTGCCACATCTGGCCCCACAGATACGCAGTATTTT	CATSGPTDTQYF
TRBV28	TRBJ1-5	.	.	TGTGCCAGCAGTTTATGGTTCAGGTGGCCTGACAACCCGAATTATCAGCCCCAGCATTTT	CASSLWFRWPDNPNYQPQHF
TRBV5-4	TRBJ2-1	few	TRBD2	TGTGCCAGCAGCGGCGGGACTAGCGGATACAATGAGCAGTTCTTC	CASSGGTSGYNEQFF
TRBV4-3	TRBJ1-4	.	TRBD1	TGCGCCAGCAGCCAGCGACAGGGGAATGAAAAACTGTTTTTT	CASSQRQGNEKLFF
TRBV6-5	TRBJ2-7	.	TRBD1	TGTGCCAGCAGTTTTACCTCACCAGGGGGCCCCTACGAGCAGTACTTC	CASSFTSPGGPYEQYF
TRBV6-1	TRBJ1-2	.	.	TGTGCCAGCAGTGAAGCTTTGCGGTGCCTATATGGCTACACCTTC	CASSEALRCLYGYTF
TRBV19	TRBJ2-7	.	.	TGTGCCAGTAGTATAAGCAAGAACTCCTACGAGCAGTACTTC	CASSISKNSYEQYF
TRBV28	TRBJ2-2	.	.	TGTGCCAGCAGCCTAACAGGGAACGCGAACACCGGGGAGCTGTTTTTT	CASSLTGNANTGELFF
TRBV7-8	TRBJ1-5	.	TRBD1	TGTGCCAGCAGCTTAGTAGTGGGACAGGCCGCTTTT	CASSLVVGQAAF
TRBV4-1	TRBJ1-2	.	TRBD1	TGCGCCAGCAGCCAAGCAGGGATTCGGGGACAGGGCGGGTATGGCTACACCTTC	CASSQAGIRGQGGYGYTF
TRBV7-9	TRBJ2-7	.	TRBD1	TGTGCCAGCAGCTTAGCGAGGGACAGGGTGCTAGCACCCTACGAGCAGTACTTC	CASSLARDRVLAPYEQYF
TRBV18	TRBJ1-5	.	.	TGTGCCAGCTCACCCGACCCTGGTGGTGGAGCCCAGCATTTT	CASSPDPGGGAQHF
TRBV6-5	TRBJ1-2	.	.	TGTGCCAGCAGTTCCCTCTACTATGGCTACACCTTC	CASSSLYYGYTF
TRBV19	TRBJ1-1	.	TRBD1	TGTGCCAGTAAAGCGACAGGGGTTAACACTGAAGCTTTCTTT	CASKATGVNTEAFF
TRBV18	TRBJ1-1	.	TRBD1	TGTGCCAGCTCCCTGGGACAGGGCTTCACTGAAGCTTTCTTT	CASSLGQGFTEAFF
TRBV9	TRBJ2-2	once	.	TGTGCCAGCAGCGTAGACAGGAACACCGGGGAGCTGTTTTTT	CASSVDRNTGELFF
TRBV14	TRBJ1-1	.	.	TGTGCCAGCAGCCCCGACAAGAACACTGAAGCTTTCTTT	CASSPDKNTEAFF
TRBV5-5	TRBJ1-2	.	TRBD1	TGTGCCAGCAGCGCCAGACAGGGTGGGGGGTCGAGGCTGAACTATGGCTACACCTTC	CASSARQGGGSRLNYGYTF
TRBV4-1	TRBJ1-1	.	.	TGCGCCAGCAGCCAAGCCCCGGGGGGGCACATGAACACTGAAGCTTTCTTT	CASSQAPGGHMNTEAFF
TRBV21-1	TRBJ1-4	.	.	TGTGCCAGCAGCAAAGCGCGTCGGGGGGCGCCGAATGAAAAACTGTTTTTT	CASSKARRGAPNEKLFF
TRBV5-6	TRBJ2-1	.	.	TGTGCCAGCAGCTTGGGGCGGGGAGAAGAGCAGTTCTTC	CASSLGRGEEQFF
TRBV5-1	TRBJ2-7	.	.	TGCGCCAGCAGCCCCACGAGCGACGAGCAGTACTTC	CASSPTSDEQYF
TRBV5-6	TRBJ1-1	once	TRBD1	TGTGCCAGCAGCTTCGGACAGGGGAACACTGAAGCTTTCTTT	CASSFGQGNTEAFF
TRBV6-5	TRBJ2-7	.	.	TGTGCCAGCAGTTACGGCGGCAGCTACGAGCAGTACTTC	CASSYGGSYEQYF
TRBV5-6	TRBJ2-7	once	.	TGTGCCAGCCATGAAAGGGGGGGGACTGAGGACGAGCAGTACTTC	CASHERGGTEDEQYF
TRBV7-9	TRBJ1-2	.	.	TGTGCCAGCAGCCGGGGTGCGGCGGGGCCGAGGGGCTACACCTTC	CASSRGAAGPRGYTF
TRBV5-4	TRBJ2-7	.	.	TGTGCCAGCAGCTTATACGGCGAGCAGTACTTC	CASSLYGEQYF
TRBV4-1	TRBJ2-2	.	TRBD1	TGCGCCAGCAACGCCGGGACAGGGTATACCGGGGAGCTGTTTTTT	CASNAGTGYTGELFF
TRBV28	TRBJ1-2	.	TRBD1	TGTGCCAGCAGCCAAGGCGGGGCAGGGGGTCTCTATGGCTACACCTTC	CASSQGGAGGLYGYTF